Sequencing of this T cell receptor beta chain was carried out in a study of blood T cells in healthy people across ages. General study points: Strong correlation existed between TCR beta diversity and naive T cell percentage.

Germline V lookup: CDR1 SGHRS, CDR2 YFSETQ. The CDR3 is made up of 13 amino acids. Trimming took 0 bases from V and 5 from J, leaving 7 bases between them. A second PCR, run for about 7 to 12 cycles, used a sample-barcoded 5' primer plus a J-beta primer mix. TCRdb processed the 5' RACE reads anew with MiXCR; each CDR3 protein has one entry. Counted here are approximately 800,000 distinct CDR3 sequences, roughly 34% occurring once; the ten biggest clones make up about an eighth. About this clonotype itself: Its antigen is unknown.

This receptor was identified in a man younger than 35 in good health. The sample consisted of blood. V usage is TRBV5-1 and J usage is TRBJ2-3, with D hard to call. The CDR3 bases are TGCGCCAGCAGCTTGGAGGTGGAAGATACGCAGTATTTT. Its protein product is CASSLEVEDTQYF.